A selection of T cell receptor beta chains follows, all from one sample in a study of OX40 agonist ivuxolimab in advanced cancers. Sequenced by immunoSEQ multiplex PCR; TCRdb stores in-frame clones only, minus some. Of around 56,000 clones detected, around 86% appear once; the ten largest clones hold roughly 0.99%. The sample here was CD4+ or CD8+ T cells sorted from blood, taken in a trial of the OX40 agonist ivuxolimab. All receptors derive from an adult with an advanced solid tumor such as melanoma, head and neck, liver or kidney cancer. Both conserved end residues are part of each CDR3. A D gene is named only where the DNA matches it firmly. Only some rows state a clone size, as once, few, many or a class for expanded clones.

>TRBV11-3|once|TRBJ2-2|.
CASTVDRGTGELFF
TGTGCCAGCACTGTCGACCGGGGGACCGGGGAGCTGTTTTTT
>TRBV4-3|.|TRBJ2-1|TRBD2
CASSQGLAGNEQFF
TGCGCCAGCAGCCAAGGACTAGCGGGGAATGAGCAGTTCTTC
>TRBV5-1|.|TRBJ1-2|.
CASSLAVEGEGYTF
TGCGCCAGCAGCTTGGCGGTCGAGGGTGAGGGCTACACCTTC
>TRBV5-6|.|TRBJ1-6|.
CASSSEQGLNSPLHF
TGTGCCAGCAGCTCTGAACAGGGCCTGAATTCACCCCTCCACTTT
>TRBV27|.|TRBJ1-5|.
CASSLSPVQYSNQPQHF
TGTGCCAGCAGTTTATCCCCAGTGCAGTATAGCAATCAGCCCCAGCATTTT
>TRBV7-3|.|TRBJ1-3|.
CASSLDGSGNTIYF
TGTGCCAGCAGCTTAGACGGCTCTGGAAACACCATATATTTT
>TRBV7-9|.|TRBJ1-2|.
CASSFQGGGANYGYTF
TGTGCCAGCAGCTTCCAGGGCGGGGGAGCGAACTATGGCTACACCTTC
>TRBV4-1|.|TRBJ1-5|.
CASSQDIGEKGQPQHF
TGCGCCAGCAGCCAAGATATCGGGGAGAAGGGTCAGCCCCAGCATTTT
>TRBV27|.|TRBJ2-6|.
CASSRSGANVLTF
TGTGCCAGCTCACGCTCTGGGGCCAACGTCCTGACTTTC
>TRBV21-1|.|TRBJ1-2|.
CASTTTGDAPHGYTF
TGTGCCAGCACCACGACAGGGGACGCGCCCCATGGCTACACCTTC
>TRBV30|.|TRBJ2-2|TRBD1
CAWNRDRNTGELFF
TGTGCCTGGAATAGGGACAGGAACACCGGGGAGCTGTTTTTT
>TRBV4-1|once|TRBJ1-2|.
CASSQPRGGGHYGYTF
TGCGCCAGCAGCCAGCCCCGAGGGGGTGGACACTATGGCTACACCTTC
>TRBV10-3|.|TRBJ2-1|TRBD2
CAIKAGVSYNEQFF
TGTGCCATCAAGGCGGGAGTGTCCTACAATGAGCAGTTCTTC
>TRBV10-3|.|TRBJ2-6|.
CAISGINSGANVLTF
TGTGCCATCAGTGGGATTAACTCTGGGGCCAACGTCCTGACTTTC
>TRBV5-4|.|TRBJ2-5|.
CASSLRDSRETQYF
TGTGCCAGCAGCTTGAGGGACTCGAGGGAGACCCAGTACTTC
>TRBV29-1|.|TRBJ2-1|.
CSVNRIGTLLGGQFF
TGCAGCGTTAACCGGATCGGGACGCTGTTAGGGGGGCAGTTCTTC
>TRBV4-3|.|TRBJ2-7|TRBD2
CASSQVVGGSSYEQYF
TGCGCCAGCAGCCAAGTGGTGGGCGGGAGCTCCTACGAGCAGTACTTC
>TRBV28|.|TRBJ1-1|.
CASSLVRRGADHTEAFF
TGTGCCAGCAGTTTAGTGAGGAGGGGGGCGGACCACACTGAAGCTTTCTTT
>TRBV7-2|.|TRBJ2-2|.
CASSSSGRMNTGELFF
TGTGCCAGCAGTTCATCGGGACGAATGAACACCGGGGAGCTGTTTTTT
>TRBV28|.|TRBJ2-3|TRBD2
CATRTSGSSGSTDTQYF
TGTGCCACCAGGACTAGCGGGAGTTCGGGGAGCACAGATACGCAGTATTTT
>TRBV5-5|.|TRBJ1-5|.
CASSPLVRGGQPQHF
TGTGCCAGCAGCCCGTTAGTCCGAGGAGGTCAGCCCCAGCATTTT
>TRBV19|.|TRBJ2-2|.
CASIPRSNTGELFF
TGTGCCAGTATCCCCAGGTCGAACACCGGGGAGCTGTTTTTT
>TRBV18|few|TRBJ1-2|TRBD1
CASSPDGTGLHYGYTF
TGTGCCAGCTCACCAGATGGGACAGGGCTGCACTATGGCTACACCTTC
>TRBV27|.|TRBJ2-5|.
CASSPDSYGETQYF
TGTGCCAGCAGCCCCGACAGTTACGGAGAGACCCAGTACTTC
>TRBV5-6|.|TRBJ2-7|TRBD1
CASSLGSGGSYEQYF
TGTGCCAGCAGCTTGGGTTCAGGGGGCTCCTACGAGCAGTACTTC
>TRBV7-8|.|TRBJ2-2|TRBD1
CASSFFDRQGHGELFF
TGTGCCAGCAGCTTCTTTGATAGACAGGGGCACGGGGAGCTGTTTTTT
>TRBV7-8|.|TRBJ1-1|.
CASSLEWAMNTEAFF
TGTGCCAGCAGCTTAGAGTGGGCTATGAACACTGAAGCTTTCTTT
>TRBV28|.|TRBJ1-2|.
CASAPADRLVRYTF
TGTGCCAGCGCCCCGGCGGACCGCTTGGTGCGCTACACCTTC
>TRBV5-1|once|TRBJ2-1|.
CASSLDYNNEQFF
TGCGCCAGCAGCCTCGACTACAACAATGAGCAGTTCTTC